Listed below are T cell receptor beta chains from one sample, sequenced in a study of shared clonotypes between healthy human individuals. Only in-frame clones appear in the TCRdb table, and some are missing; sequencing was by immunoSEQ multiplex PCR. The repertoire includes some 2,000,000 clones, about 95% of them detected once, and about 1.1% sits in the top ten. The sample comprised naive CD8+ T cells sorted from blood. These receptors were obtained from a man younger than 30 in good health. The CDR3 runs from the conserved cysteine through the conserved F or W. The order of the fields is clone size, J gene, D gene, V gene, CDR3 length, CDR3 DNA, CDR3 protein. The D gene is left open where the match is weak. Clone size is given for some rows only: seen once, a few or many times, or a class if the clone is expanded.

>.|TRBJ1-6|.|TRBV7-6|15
TGTGCCAGCAGCCCCGCTCAGGGGTATAATTCACCCCTCCACTTT
CASSPAQGYNSPLHF
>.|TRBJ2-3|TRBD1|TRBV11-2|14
TGTGCCAGCAGTACAGGGGGCCACACAGATACGCAGTATTTT
CASSTGGHTDTQYF
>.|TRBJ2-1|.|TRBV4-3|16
TGCGCCAGCAGCCAAGATCGGAGCGGCTCCTACAATGAGCAGTTCTTC
CASSQDRSGSYNEQFF
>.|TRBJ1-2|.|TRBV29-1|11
TGCAGCGTTGATATTAGCTATGGCTACACCTTC
CSVDISYGYTF
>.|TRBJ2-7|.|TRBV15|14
TGTGCCACCAGCGACCCGGAACAGTTCTACGAGCAGTACTTC
CATSDPEQFYEQYF
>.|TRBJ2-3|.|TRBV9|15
TGTGCCAGCAGCGTAGTTGGCAGGGCCACAGATACGCAGTATTTT
CASSVVGRATDTQYF
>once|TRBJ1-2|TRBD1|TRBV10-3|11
TGTGCCGCCGGGACAGGAGGTGGCTACACCTTC
CAAGTGGGYTF
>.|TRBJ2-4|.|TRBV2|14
TGTGCCAGCAGTGAAATAGGCTTCCAAAACATTCAGTACTTC
CASSEIGFQNIQYF
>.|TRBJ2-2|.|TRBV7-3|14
TGTGCCAGCAGCTTAGATGGGAACACCGGGGAGCTGTTTTTT
CASSLDGNTGELFF
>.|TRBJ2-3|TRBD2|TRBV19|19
TGTGCCAGTTCCCACCGGACTAGCGGGAGGGCCGGTGGTACAGATACGCAGTATTTT
CASSHRTSGRAGGTDTQYF
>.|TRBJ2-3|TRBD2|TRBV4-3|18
TGCGCCAGCAGCCCTTTAGCGGGAGAGCTCCCTAGCACAGATACGCAGTATTTT
CASSPLAGELPSTDTQYF
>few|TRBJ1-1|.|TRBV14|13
TGTGCCAGCAGCCCTATGCTGAACACTGAAGCTTTCTTT
CASSPMLNTEAFF
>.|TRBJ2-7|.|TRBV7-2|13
TGTGCCAGCAGCATTGGACTAACCTCCGAGCAGTACTTC
CASSIGLTSEQYF